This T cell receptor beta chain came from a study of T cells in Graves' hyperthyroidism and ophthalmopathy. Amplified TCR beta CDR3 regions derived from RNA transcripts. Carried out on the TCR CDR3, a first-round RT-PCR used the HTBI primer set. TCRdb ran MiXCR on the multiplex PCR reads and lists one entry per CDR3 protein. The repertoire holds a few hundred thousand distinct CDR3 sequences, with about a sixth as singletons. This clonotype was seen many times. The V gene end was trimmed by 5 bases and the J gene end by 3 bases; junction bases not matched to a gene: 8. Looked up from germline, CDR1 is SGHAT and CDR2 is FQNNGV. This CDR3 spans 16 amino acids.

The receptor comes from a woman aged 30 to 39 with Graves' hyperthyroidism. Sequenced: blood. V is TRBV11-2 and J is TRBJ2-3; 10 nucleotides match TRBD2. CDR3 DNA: TGTGCCAGCAGCGTAACAAGCGGGGGGGGAACAGATACGCAGTATTTT. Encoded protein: CASSVTSGGGTDTQYF. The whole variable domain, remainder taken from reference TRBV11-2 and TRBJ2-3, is EAGVAQSPRYKIIEKRQSVAFWCNPISGHATLYWYQQILGQGPKLLIQFQNNGVVDDSQLPKDRFSAERLKGVDSTLKIQPAKLEDSAVYLCASSVTSGGGTDTQYFGPGTRLTVL.